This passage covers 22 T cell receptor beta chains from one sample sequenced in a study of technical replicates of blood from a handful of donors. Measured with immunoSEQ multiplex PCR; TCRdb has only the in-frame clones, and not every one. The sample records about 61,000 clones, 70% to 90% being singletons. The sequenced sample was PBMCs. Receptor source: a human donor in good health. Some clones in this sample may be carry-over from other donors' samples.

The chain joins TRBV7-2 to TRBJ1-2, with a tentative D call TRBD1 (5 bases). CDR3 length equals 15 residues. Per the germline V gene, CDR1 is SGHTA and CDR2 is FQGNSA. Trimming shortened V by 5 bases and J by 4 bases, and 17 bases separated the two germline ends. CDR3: CASSDTWGGAYGYTF. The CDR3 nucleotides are TGTGCCAGCAGCGACACCTGGGGAGGGGCCTATGGCTACACCTTC.

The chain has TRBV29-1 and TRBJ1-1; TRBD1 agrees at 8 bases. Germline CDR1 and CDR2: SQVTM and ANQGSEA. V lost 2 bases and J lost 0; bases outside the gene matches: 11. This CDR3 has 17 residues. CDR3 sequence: CSVESGRGQYMNTEAFF. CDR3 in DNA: TGCAGCGTTGAAAGCGGCAGGGGGCAGTATATGAACACTGAAGCTTTCTTT. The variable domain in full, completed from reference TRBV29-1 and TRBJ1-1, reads SAVISQKPSRDICQRGTSLTIQCQVDSQVTMMFWYRQQPGQSLTLIATANQGSEATYESGFVIDKFPISRPNLTFSTLTVSNMSPEDSSIYLCSVESGRGQYMNTEAFFGQGTRLTVV.

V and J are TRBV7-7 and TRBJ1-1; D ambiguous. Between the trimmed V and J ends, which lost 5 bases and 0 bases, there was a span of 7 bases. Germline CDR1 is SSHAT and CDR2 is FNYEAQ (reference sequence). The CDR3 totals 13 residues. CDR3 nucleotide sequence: TGTGCCAGCAGCCGAGGAGTGAACACTGAAGCTTTCTTT. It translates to CASSRGVNTEAFF. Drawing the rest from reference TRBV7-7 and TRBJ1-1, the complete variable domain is GAGVSQSPRYKVTKRGQDVTLRCDPISSHATLYWYQQALGQGPEFLTYFNYEAQPDKSGLPSDRFSAERPEGSISTLTIQRTEQRDSAMYRCASSRGVNTEAFFGQGTRLTVV.

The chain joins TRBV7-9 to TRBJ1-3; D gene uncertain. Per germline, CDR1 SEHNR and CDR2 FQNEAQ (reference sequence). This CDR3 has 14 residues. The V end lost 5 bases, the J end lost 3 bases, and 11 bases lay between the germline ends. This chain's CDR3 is CASSIGRIGNTIYF. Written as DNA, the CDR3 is TGTGCCAGCAGCATCGGGAGGATTGGAAACACCATATATTTT.

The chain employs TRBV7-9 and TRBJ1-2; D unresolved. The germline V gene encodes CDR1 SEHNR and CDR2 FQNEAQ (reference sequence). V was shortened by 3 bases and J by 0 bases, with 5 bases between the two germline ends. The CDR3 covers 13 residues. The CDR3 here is CASSFGANYGYTF. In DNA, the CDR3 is TGTGCCAGCAGCTTCGGGGCTAACTATGGCTACACCTTC.

CDR3 amino acids: CASTRDRGTDTQYF. CDR3 DNA sequence: TGTGCCAGTACCAGGGACAGGGGTACAGATACGCAGTATTTT. The chain couples TRBV19 to TRBJ2-3, with 10 nucleotides matching TRBD1. Germline assignment: CDR1 LNHDA and CDR2 SQIVND (reference sequence). V shed 7 bases and J 3 bases; nucleotides not matched to a gene: 4. CDR3 length: 14 amino acids.

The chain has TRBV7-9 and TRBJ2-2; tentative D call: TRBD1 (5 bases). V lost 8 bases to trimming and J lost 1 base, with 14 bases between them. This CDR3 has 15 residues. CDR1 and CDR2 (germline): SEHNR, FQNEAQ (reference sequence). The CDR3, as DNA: TGTGCCAGCCAGGGAAGACATGAGAACACCGGGGAGCTGTTTTTT. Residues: CASQGRHENTGELFF.

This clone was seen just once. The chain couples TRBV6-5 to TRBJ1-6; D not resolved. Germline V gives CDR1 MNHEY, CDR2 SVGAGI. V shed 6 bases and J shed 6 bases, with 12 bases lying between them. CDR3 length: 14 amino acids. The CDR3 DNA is TGTGCCAGCAGGGTATCGGTCGGTAATTCACCCCTCCACTTT. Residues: CASRVSVGNSPLHF.

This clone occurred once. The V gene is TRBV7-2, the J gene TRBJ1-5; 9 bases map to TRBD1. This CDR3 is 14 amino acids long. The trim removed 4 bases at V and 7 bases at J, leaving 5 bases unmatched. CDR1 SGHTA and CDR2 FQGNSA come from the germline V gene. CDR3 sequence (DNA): TGTGCCAGCAGCTCGGGACAGGGAAGACAGCCCCAGCATTTT. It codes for CASSSGQGRQPQHF.

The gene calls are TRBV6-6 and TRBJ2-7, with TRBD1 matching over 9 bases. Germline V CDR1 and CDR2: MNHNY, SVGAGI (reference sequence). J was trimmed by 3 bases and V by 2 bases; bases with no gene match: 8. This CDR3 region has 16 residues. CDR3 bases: TGTGCCAGCAGTTACCGAGAGGTGGGACAGGGCTACGAGCAGTACTTC. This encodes CASSYREVGQGYEQYF.

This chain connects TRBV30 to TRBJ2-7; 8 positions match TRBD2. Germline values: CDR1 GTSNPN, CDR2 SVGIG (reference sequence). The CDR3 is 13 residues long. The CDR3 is CVPRGGPSYEQYF. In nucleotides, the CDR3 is TGTGTCCCCCGGGGGGGTCCCTCCTACGAGCAGTACTTC.

CDR3: CAWSVERGYTF. CDR3 nucleotides: TGTGCCTGGAGTGTTGAGAGAGGCTACACCTTC. V usage is TRBV30 and J usage is TRBJ1-2, with D unclear. This CDR3 spans 11 amino acids. V lost 0 bases and J 8 bases, leaving 7 bases between the germline ends. Germline CDR1 GTSNPN, CDR2 SVGIG (reference sequence).

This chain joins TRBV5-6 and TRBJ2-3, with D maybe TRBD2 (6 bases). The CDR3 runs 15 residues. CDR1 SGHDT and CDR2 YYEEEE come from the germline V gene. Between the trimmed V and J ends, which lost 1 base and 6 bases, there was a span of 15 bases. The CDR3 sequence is CASSLTGALRDTQYF. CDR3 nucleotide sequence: TGTGCCAGCAGCTTGACGGGAGCCCTGAGGGATACGCAGTATTTT.

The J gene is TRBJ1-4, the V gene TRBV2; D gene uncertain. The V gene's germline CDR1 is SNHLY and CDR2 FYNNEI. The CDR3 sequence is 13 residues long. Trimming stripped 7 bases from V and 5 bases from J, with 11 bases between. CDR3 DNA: TGTGCCAGCATTCAACGGTTGAATGAAAAACTGTTTTTT. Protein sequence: CASIQRLNEKLFF.

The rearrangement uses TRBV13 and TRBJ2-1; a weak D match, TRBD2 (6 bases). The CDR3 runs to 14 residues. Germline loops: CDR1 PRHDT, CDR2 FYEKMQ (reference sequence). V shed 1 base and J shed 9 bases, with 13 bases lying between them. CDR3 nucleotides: TGTGCCAGCAGCTTAGCCGGAGGGCCTCTTGAGCAGTTCTTC. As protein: CASSLAGGPLEQFF.

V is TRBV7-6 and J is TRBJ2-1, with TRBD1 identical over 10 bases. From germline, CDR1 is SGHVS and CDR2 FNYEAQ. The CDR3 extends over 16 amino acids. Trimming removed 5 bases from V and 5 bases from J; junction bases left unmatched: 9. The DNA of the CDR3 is TGTGCCAGCAGCCGCCGACCGGGACAGGGGCACAATGAGCAGTTCTTC. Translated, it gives CASSRRPGQGHNEQFF. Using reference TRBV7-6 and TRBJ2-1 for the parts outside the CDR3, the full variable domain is GAGVSQSPRYKVTKRGQDVALRCDPISGHVSLYWYRQALGQGPEFLTYFNYEAQQDKSGLPNDRFSAERPEGSISTLTIQRTEQRDSAMYRCASSRRPGQGHNEQFFGPGTRLTVL.

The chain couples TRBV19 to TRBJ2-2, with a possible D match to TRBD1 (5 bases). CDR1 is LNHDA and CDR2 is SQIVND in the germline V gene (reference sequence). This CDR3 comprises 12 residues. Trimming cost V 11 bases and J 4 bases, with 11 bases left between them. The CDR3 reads CAGRVGTGELFF. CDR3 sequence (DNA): TGTGCCGGCAGGGTTGGCACCGGGGAGCTGTTTTTT.

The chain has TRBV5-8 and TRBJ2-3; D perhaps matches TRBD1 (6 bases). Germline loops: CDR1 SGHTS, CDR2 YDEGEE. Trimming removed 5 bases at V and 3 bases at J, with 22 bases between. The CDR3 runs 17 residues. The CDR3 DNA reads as TGTGCCAGCAGACCTACGGAGACAGGACTTATAACAGATACGCAGTATTTT. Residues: CASRPTETGLITDTQYF.

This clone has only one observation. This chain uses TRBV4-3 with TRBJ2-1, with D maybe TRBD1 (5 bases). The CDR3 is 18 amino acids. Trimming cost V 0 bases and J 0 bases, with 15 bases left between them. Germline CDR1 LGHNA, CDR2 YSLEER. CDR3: CASSQDLLGVSSYNEQFF. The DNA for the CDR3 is TGCGCCAGCAGCCAAGATTTGCTAGGGGTCAGCTCCTACAATGAGCAGTTCTTC.

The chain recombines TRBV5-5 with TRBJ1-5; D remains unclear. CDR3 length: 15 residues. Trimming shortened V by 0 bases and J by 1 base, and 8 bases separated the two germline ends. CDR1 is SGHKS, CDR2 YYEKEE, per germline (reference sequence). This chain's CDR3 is CASSLVAQSNQPQHF. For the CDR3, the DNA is TGTGCCAGCAGCTTGGTGGCCCAGAGCAATCAGCCCCAGCATTTT. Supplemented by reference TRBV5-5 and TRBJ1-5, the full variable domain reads DAGVTQSPTHLIKTRGQQVTLRCSPISGHKSVSWYQQVLGQGPQFIFQYYEKEERGRGNFPDRFSARQFPNYSSELNVNALLLGDSALYLCASSLVAQSNQPQHFGDGTRLSIL.

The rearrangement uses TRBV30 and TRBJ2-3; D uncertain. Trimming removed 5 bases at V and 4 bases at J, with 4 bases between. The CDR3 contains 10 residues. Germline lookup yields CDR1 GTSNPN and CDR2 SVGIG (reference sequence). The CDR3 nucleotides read TGTGCCTGGGCGTCAGATACGCAGTATTTT. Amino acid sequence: CAWASDTQYF.

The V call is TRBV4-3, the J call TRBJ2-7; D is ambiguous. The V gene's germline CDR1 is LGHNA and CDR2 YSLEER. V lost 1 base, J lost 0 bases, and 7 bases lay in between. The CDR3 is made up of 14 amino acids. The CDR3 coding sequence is TGCGCCAGCAGCCAAGCGTGGCCCTCCTACGAGCAGTACTTC. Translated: CASSQAWPSYEQYF.